One sample yielded the 3 T cell receptor beta chains listed below, sequenced in a study of T-cell memory formation after mild COVID-19. TCRdb fed the 5' RACE reads into MiXCR, producing one record per CDR3 protein. This table holds hundreds of thousands of distinct CDR3 sequences, roughly 20% found once. The sequenced sample was PBMCs or a T cell subset sorted from them (not recorded which). The receptor set was obtained from a man aged 18 to 29 who had mild COVID-19 (a few samples of this study predate the infection). Cell type and time point are not known.

This chain joins TRBV10-3 and TRBJ1-5; possible D gene TRBD1, 5 bases. This CDR3 comprises 15 residues. Germline CDR1 and CDR2: ENHRY and SYGVKD. Trimming pared 8 bases from V and 0 bases from J, leaving 14 bases between. The CDR3 is CAIGNGTDSNQPQHF. The CDR3 bases are TGTGCCATCGGTAACGGGACGGATAGCAATCAGCCCCAGCATTTT.

The chain recombines TRBV12-3 or TRBV12-4 with TRBJ2-2; 14 nucleotides line up with TRBD2. Trimming at V came to 2 bases and at J to 1 base, leaving 9 bases not matched to a gene. The CDR3 extends over 20 amino acids. Written as DNA, the CDR3 is TGTGCCAGCAGTTTACCCCCCGGGACTAGCGGGGGACTGAACACCGGGGAGCTGTTTTTT. This translates into CASSLPPGTSGGLNTGELFF.

The chain joins TRBV5-1 to TRBJ1-4; D possibly corresponds to TRBD1 (6 bases). Deletions cut 0 bases from V and 8 bases from J, with 14 bases between. The germline V gene has CDR1 SGHRS and CDR2 YFSETQ. This CDR3 has 15 residues. The CDR3 loop is CASSLERFGGEKLFF. CDR3 bases: TGCGCCAGCAGCTTGGAACGGTTCGGGGGCGAAAAACTGTTTTTT.